The following is a TCR beta chain sequence with its context. This CDR3 has 15 residues. Germline V gene data show CDR1 as MDHEN and CDR2 as SYDVKM. V lost 7 bases to trimming and J lost 2 bases, with 12 bases between them. This specimen belongs to a study of cytomegalovirus exposure and HLA in healthy donors. 13 Jbeta primers and 60 Vbeta primers were used for the PCR. Sequencing used immunoSEQ multiplex PCR; TCRdb keeps in-frame clones, though not all of them. The table records 50,000 to 65,000 clones, 75% to 85% of them present only once. The chain links TRBV28 to TRBJ1-6, with a weak D call TRBD1 (5 bases). The sequence was obtained from a man in his forties or fifties in good health and CMV-seropositive. Sequencing used PBMCs. CDR3 sequence: CASIRGGAYNSPLHF. CDR3 bases: TGTGCCAGCATTCGGGGGGGGGCCTATAATTCACCCCTCCACTTT. Using reference TRBV28 and TRBJ1-6 for the parts outside the CDR3, the full variable domain is DVKVTQSSRYLVKRTGEKVFLECVQDMDHENMFWYRQDPGLGLRLIYFSYDVKMKEKGDIPEGYSVSREKKERFSLILESASTNQTSMYLCASIRGGAYNSPLHFGNGTRLTVT.